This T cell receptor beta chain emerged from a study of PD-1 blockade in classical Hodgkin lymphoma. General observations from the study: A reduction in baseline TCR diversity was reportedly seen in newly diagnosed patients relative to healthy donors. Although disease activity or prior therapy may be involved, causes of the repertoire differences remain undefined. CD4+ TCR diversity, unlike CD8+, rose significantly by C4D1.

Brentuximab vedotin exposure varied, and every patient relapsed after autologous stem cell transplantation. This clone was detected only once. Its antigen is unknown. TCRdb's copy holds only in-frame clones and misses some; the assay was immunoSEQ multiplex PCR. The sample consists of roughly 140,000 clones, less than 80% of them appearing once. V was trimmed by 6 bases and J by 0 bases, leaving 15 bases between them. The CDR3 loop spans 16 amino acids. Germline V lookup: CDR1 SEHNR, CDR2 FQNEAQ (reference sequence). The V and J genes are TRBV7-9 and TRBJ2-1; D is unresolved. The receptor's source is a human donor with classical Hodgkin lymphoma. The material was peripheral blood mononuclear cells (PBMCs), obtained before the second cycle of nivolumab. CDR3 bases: TGTGCCAGCAGAGATATAGTTTCCGGCTCCTACAATGAGCAGTTCTTC. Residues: CASRDIVSGSYNEQFF.